These T cell receptor beta chains were read from a single sample in a study of CD8+ T cells in alopecia areata. TCRdb's copy holds only in-frame clones and misses some; the assay was immunoSEQ multiplex PCR. The repertoire has roughly 14,000 clones, around 50% of them found once; the top ten carry 3% to 4.5%. Sample: CD4+ Tregs sorted from blood. All receptors come from a human donor with alopecia areata. CDR3s include the opening cysteine and the closing phenylalanine or tryptophan. The D gene is left open where the match is weak. Not every row has a clone size; where given, it reads once, few, many or a size class.

v_call	j_call	clone_size	d_call	cdr3_aa	cdr3_nt
TRBV6-5	TRBJ2-7	NA	NA	CASSEQAFSYEQYF	TGTGCCAGCAGCGAGCAGGCCTTCTCCTACGAGCAGTACTTC
TRBV28	TRBJ2-2	few	NA	CASRDRRVNTGELFF	TGTGCCAGCAGGGATCGCAGGGTGAACACCGGGGAGCTGTTTTTT
TRBV14	TRBJ1-2	NA	NA	CASSQRAGRGTQNYGYTF	TGTGCCAGCAGCCAAAGGGCGGGTCGCGGGACACAGAACTATGGCTACACCTTC
TRBV28	TRBJ2-5	NA	TRBD1	CASLLGTGGFETQYF	TGTGCCAGTCTCCTCGGGACAGGGGGTTTCGAGACCCAGTACTTC
TRBV7-2	TRBJ2-5	medium-sized	NA	CASSSYLEETQYF	TGTGCCAGCAGCTCTTACCTAGAAGAGACCCAGTACTTC
TRBV18	TRBJ2-2	NA	TRBD2	CASSPGVAGVGTGELFF	TGTGCCAGCTCTCCGGGAGTAGCGGGAGTTGGAACCGGGGAGCTGTTTTTT
TRBV5-1	TRBJ2-1	few	NA	CASSLVPGRLGNEQFF	TGCGCCAGCAGCTTGGTACCGGGACGTCTGGGCAATGAGCAGTTCTTC
TRBV7-9	TRBJ2-5	once	TRBD2	CASTPGGAGQETQYF	TGTGCCAGCACCCCGGGGGGGGCCGGCCAAGAGACCCAGTACTTC
TRBV19	TRBJ1-2	NA	NA	CASSIPGGNYGYTF	TGTGCCAGTAGTATTCCTGGCGGTAACTATGGCTACACCTTC
TRBV30	TRBJ2-1	NA	TRBD2	CAWSLAGSTYNEQFF	TGTGCCTGGAGTCTAGCGGGATCTACCTACAATGAGCAGTTCTTC
TRBV5-1	TRBJ2-2	few	TRBD1	CASSSQGAAGELFF	TGCGCCAGCAGCTCACAGGGGGCAGCCGGGGAGCTGTTTTTT
TRBV5-1	TRBJ2-1	large	NA	CASSGGRSYNEQFF	TGCGCCAGCAGCGGGGGCCGGTCCTACAATGAGCAGTTCTTC
TRBV10-3	TRBJ2-5	NA	NA	CAISESGRGGETQYF	TGTGCCATCAGTGAGTCTGGCAGGGGAGGAGAGACCCAGTACTTC
TRBV19	TRBJ2-5	NA	TRBD2	CASSITSGRQETQYF	TGTGCCAGTAGTATTACTAGCGGGAGGCAAGAGACCCAGTACTTC
TRBV28	TRBJ2-7	NA	NA	CASSLYYEQYF	TGTGCCAGCAGTTTATATTACGAGCAGTACTTC
TRBV27	TRBJ2-6	NA	NA	CASSLSGANVLTF	TGTGCCAGCAGTTTATCTGGGGCCAACGTCCTGACTTTC
TRBV9	TRBJ2-5	NA	NA	CASSETGTAWARKETQYF	TGTGCCAGCAGCGAAACCGGAACCGCGTGGGCCAGAAAAGAGACCCAGTACTTC
TRBV28	TRBJ1-2	NA	NA	CASSRIGANYGYTF	TGTGCCAGCAGCCGGATTGGGGCTAACTATGGCTACACCTTC
TRBV6-6	TRBJ2-5	NA	NA	CASRKTGFPQETQYF	TGTGCCAGCAGAAAGACAGGCTTTCCCCAAGAGACCCAGTACTTC
TRBV28	TRBJ2-7	NA	TRBD2	CASSLSGTISSYEQYF	TGTGCCAGCAGTTTAAGCGGGACTATAAGCTCCTACGAGCAGTACTTC
TRBV11-2	TRBJ2-1	once	TRBD2	CASSFRTSGIYNEQFF	TGTGCCAGCAGCTTCAGGACTAGCGGGATCTACAATGAGCAGTTCTTC
TRBV11-1	TRBJ2-1	NA	NA	CASSLVGANEQFF	TGTGCCAGCAGCTTAGTCGGGGCCAATGAGCAGTTCTTC
TRBV13	TRBJ1-1	NA	NA	CASLSGYGNTEAFF	TGTGCCAGTTTGAGTGGTTATGGGAACACTGAAGCTTTCTTT
TRBV6-5	TRBJ2-7	NA	NA	CASRASSYEQYF	TGTGCCAGCAGGGCTAGCTCCTACGAGCAGTACTTC
TRBV7-9	TRBJ2-3	NA	NA	CASSFTDTQYF	TGTGCCAGCAGCTTCACAGATACGCAGTATTTT
TRBV13	TRBJ2-1	few	TRBD2	CASSLQTTSGRGNEQFF	TGTGCCAGCAGCTTACAAACGACTAGCGGGAGGGGGAATGAGCAGTTCTTC
TRBV5-4	TRBJ1-1	NA	NA	CASSFKRQRTGPFGWTEAFF	TGTGCCAGCAGCTTCAAGCGCCAAAGGACCGGCCCCTTTGGTTGGACTGAAGCTTTCTTT
TRBV7-8	TRBJ2-3	NA	NA	CASRRQVPDTQYF	TGTGCCAGCAGACGCCAGGTTCCAGATACGCAGTATTTT